The 17 T cell receptor beta chains below all came from one sample that was sequenced in a study of T cell repertoires in ileal Crohn's disease (dated by TCRdb to the late 2010s). The method was the immunoSEQ multiplex PCR assay. TCRdb obtained this table from immuneACCESS and retained in-frame rearrangements with V and J assigned. These tables miss some clones; where compared with another copy, unresolved V genes account for less than half of the shortfall, and the remainder is unexplained. In this sample the table shows approximately 17,000 clones, less than 85% of which occur a single time. Around a tenth of the sample comes from the top ten. The sequencing sample was made of ileal tissue. These receptors all come from an adult with Crohn's disease.

The V gene is TRBV30, the J gene TRBJ2-7; 7 bases match TRBD1. The germline V gene has CDR1 GTSNPN and CDR2 SVGIG (reference sequence). The CDR3 runs to 13 residues. With V trimmed by 7 bases and J by 2 bases, 8 bases remained unmatched. The CDR3 bases are TGTGCCTCACGTGGCCAGGGGGCCTACGAGCAGTACTTC. Its protein is CASRGQGAYEQYF.

The chain couples TRBV9 to TRBJ2-6; D is unresolved. V was shortened by 3 bases and J by 0 bases, with 10 bases between the two germline ends. This CDR3 is built from 16 residues. Germline V gives CDR1 SGDLS, CDR2 YYNGEE. In DNA, the CDR3 is TGTGCCAGCAGCGGGCCAGGTAGCTCTGGGGCCAACGTCCTGACTTTC. It specifies CASSGPGSSGANVLTF. The full variable domain, with the rest looked up from reference TRBV9 and TRBJ2-6, is DSGVTQTPKHLITATGQRVTLRCSPRSGDLSVYWYQQSLDQGLQFLIQYYNGEERAKGNILERFSAQQFPDLHSELNLSSLELGDSALYFCASSGPGSSGANVLTFGAGSRLTVL.

J is TRBJ2-3 and V is TRBV7-3; TRBD2 agrees at 9 bases. Germline V gives CDR1 SGHTA, CDR2 FQGTGA. The junction had 11 bases not matched to a gene; V was cut back by 5 bases and J by 5 bases. The CDR3 is 16 amino acids. CDR3 protein: CASSRSGGGAGDTQYF. CDR3 DNA sequence: TGTGCCAGCAGCCGGAGTGGCGGGGGGGCAGGAGATACGCAGTATTTT.

This chain links TRBV9 with TRBJ1-1; possibly TRBD1 for D (6 bases). Trimming stripped 0 bases from V and 5 bases from J, with 11 bases between. The CDR3 contains 14 residues. Per the germline V gene, CDR1 is SGDLS and CDR2 is YYNGEE. In nucleotides, the CDR3 is TGTGCCAGCAGCGTAGATGTAAGGGGGACTGAAGCTTTCTTT. Its translation is CASSVDVRGTEAFF.

The chain carries TRBV20-1 and TRBJ2-7; D ambiguous. The CDR3 runs to 11 residues. Trimming removed 2 bases from V and 7 bases from J, with 9 bases in between. From germline, CDR1 is DFQATT and CDR2 SNEGSKA (reference sequence). CDR3 amino acids: CSARTNLEQYF. CDR3 bases: TGCAGTGCTAGAACAAACCTGGAGCAGTACTTC.

V and J are TRBV7-8 and TRBJ1-6; 7 bases are shared with TRBD1. CDR3 length: 17 residues. The junction had 7 bases not matched to a gene; V was cut back by 3 bases and J by 2 bases. Germline V gene sequence: CDR1 SGHVS, CDR2 FQNEAQ. The CDR3 nucleotides are TGTGCCAGCAGCTTGGACGGGACAGACACCTATAATTCACCCCTCCACTTT. It specifies CASSLDGTDTYNSPLHF.

V and J are TRBV6-5 and TRBJ1-2, with 9 bases matching TRBD1. Germline CDR1 and CDR2: MNHEY and SVGAGI. The V segment lost 0 bases and the J segment 1 base; nucleotides outside the gene matches: 3. The CDR3 covers 16 residues. This CDR3 reads CASSYSTGGLNYGYTF. In DNA form, the CDR3 reads TGTGCCAGCAGTTACTCGACAGGGGGACTTAACTATGGCTACACCTTC.

The chain joins TRBV4-2 to TRBJ2-3; D unclear. Germline V gene lookup returns CDR1 LGHNA and CDR2 YNFKEQ. The length of the CDR3 is 13 residues. The V gene lost 7 bases and the J gene lost 0 bases, with 8 bases spanning the gap. CDR3 bases: TGTGCCAGCACCCTAACTAGCACAGATACGCAGTATTTT. It encodes CASTLTSTDTQYF.

The chain employs TRBV7-9 and TRBJ2-1; 9 nucleotides line up with TRBD2. With 8 bases clipped from V and 3 bases from J, the junction kept 2 bases outside the gene matches. There are 13 residues in the CDR3. CDR1 is SEHNR and CDR2 is FQNEAQ in the germline V gene (reference sequence). The CDR3 spells CASGGGGYNEQFF. For the CDR3, the DNA is TGTGCCAGCGGCGGGGGGGGCTACAATGAGCAGTTCTTC.

In this sample, this clone turned up once. The chain uses TRBV29-1 and TRBJ2-3; D may be TRBD2 (7 bases). Germline CDR1 and CDR2: SQVTM and ANQGSEA. The CDR3 loop spans 16 amino acids. V shed 6 bases and J shed 8 bases, with 27 bases lying between them. In DNA form, the CDR3 reads TGCAGCGTCCTGAAGGTGGGGGGGGCAAACCCAGGTACGCAGTATTTT. Encoded protein: CSVLKVGGANPGTQYF.

This clone is a singleton in its sample. The V gene is TRBV12-5, the J gene TRBJ1-1; possible D gene TRBD1, 6 bases. Germline CDR1 and CDR2: LGHNT and FRNRAP. The V end lost 6 bases, the J end lost 0 bases, and 14 bases lay between the germline ends. The CDR3 consists of 15 residues. DNA for the CDR3: TGTGCTAGTGGCCCCACAGGGCTCATGAACACTGAAGCTTTCTTT. This codes for CASGPTGLMNTEAFF.

The CDR3 sequence is CASSYRTSGGAYETQYF. The CDR3 DNA reads as TGCGCCAGCAGCTACCGGACTAGCGGGGGGGCCTATGAGACCCAGTACTTC. The rearrangement uses TRBV5-1 and TRBJ2-5; 15 bases map to TRBD2. Germline V gene lookup returns CDR1 SGHRS and CDR2 YFSETQ. The CDR3 sequence is 17 residues long. V dropped 3 bases and J dropped 5; count of bases not matched to a gene: 8.

CDR3 region: CASSQDFRGKLFF. In DNA form, the CDR3 reads TGCGCCAGCAGCCAAGATTTCCGGGGGAAACTGTTTTTT. The chain uses TRBV4-3 and TRBJ1-4; TRBD1 is a possible D gene (5 bases). Germline CDR1 is LGHNA and CDR2 is YSLEER. The CDR3 is 13 residues long. The V end was cut by 0 bases, the J end by 11 bases, with 10 bases between.

The V call is TRBV5-8, the J call TRBJ2-5; D gene ambiguous. The CDR3 sequence is 14 residues long. Germline values: CDR1 SGHTS, CDR2 YDEGEE. V was cut by 4 bases and J by 2 bases, with 12 bases left in between. CDR3 region: CASSPRYLQETQYF. CDR3 nucleotides: TGTGCCAGCAGCCCGCGTTATCTTCAAGAGACCCAGTACTTC.

This chain connects TRBV27 to TRBJ1-2, with 7 bases lining up with TRBD1. This CDR3 has 15 residues. After removal of 6 bases from V and 5 bases from J, the junction contained 12 bases not matched to a gene. CDR1 is MNHEY, CDR2 SMNVEV, per germline (reference sequence). CDR3 in DNA: TGTGCCAGCAGCCCGGAGCCGGGACAGTTTTATGGCTACACCTTC. Residues: CASSPEPGQFYGYTF.

The chain joins TRBV7-2 to TRBJ2-5; possible D gene TRBD2, 7 bases. Germline V CDR1 and CDR2: SGHTA, FQGNSA. The V end was cut by 4 bases, the J end by 4 bases, with 16 bases between. The CDR3 length is 15 residues. Written as DNA, the CDR3 is TGTGCCAGCAGCTGGGGGGGCCTGGGAGGAGAGACCCAGTACTTC. Encoded protein: CASSWGGLGGETQYF.

The CDR3 spells CASSRQGVSGNQPQHF. In DNA, the CDR3 is TGTGCCAGCAGCCGGCAGGGGGTCAGTGGCAATCAGCCCCAGCATTTT. The chain uses TRBV7-8 and TRBJ1-5; TRBD1 matches 7 bases. The CDR3 loop spans 16 amino acids. Germline-derived CDR1 and CDR2 are SGHVS and FQNEAQ. Germline trimming cut 5 bases from V and 2 bases from J; bases unmatched to any gene: 9.